The 29 T cell receptor beta chains below were found in one sample sequenced in a study of response to subunit inactivated influenza vaccine. One entry per CDR3 protein results from TCRdb running MiXCR on the RT-PCR reads. The sample holds about 570,000 distinct CDR3 sequences, around 11% seen once. The data were also submitted as part of a second study, on T cells expressing NK-cell markers. From that paper: TCR beta cDNA was generated via 5'RACE template switching incorporating UMIs.

The input for sequencing was PBMCs from blood, taken on the day of vaccination. Receptors were obtained from a man aged 50 to 60 who received an inactivated influenza vaccine.

V is TRBV10-3 and J is TRBJ2-5, with 7 bases that match TRBD2. Per the germline V gene, CDR1 is ENHRY and CDR2 is SYGVKD. The J segment lost 1 base and the V segment lost 3 bases, leaving 8 bases of the junction unmatched. The CDR3 consists of 16 residues. The CDR3 region is CAISDWGGSSQETQYF. For the CDR3, the DNA is TGTGCCATCAGTGATTGGGGGGGAAGTTCCCAAGAGACCCAGTACTTC.

The table lists this clonotype with many counts. The chain employs TRBV5-1 and TRBJ2-7, with 10 bases aligning to TRBD1. Per germline, CDR1 SGHRS and CDR2 YFSETQ. The trim removed 4 bases at V and 7 bases at J, leaving 11 bases unmatched. The CDR3 contains 15 residues. CDR3 loop: CASSPVTRQGAEQYF. The CDR3, as DNA: TGCGCCAGCAGCCCCGTGACCAGACAGGGGGCGGAGCAGTACTTC.

This clonotype was observed a few times. The rearrangement links TRBV5-1 to TRBJ1-2; TRBD1 aligns across 7 bases. CDR1 SGHRS and CDR2 YFSETQ come from the germline V gene. The CDR3 length is 15 residues. V shed 0 bases and J 4 bases; nucleotides not matched to a gene: 6. The DNA for the CDR3 is TGCGCCAGCAGCTTGGGATCAACAGGGGCCTATGGCTACACCTTC. Translated: CASSLGSTGAYGYTF.

Details on this clonotype: This could be a read error, since a much larger clone is one nucleotide away. The gene calls are TRBV29-1 and TRBJ1-1; D gene uncertain. CDR3 length: 14 residues. Germline values: CDR1 SQVTM, CDR2 ANQGSEA. Written as DNA, the CDR3 is TGCATCGTTAACCGAAACCTGCGGGACACTGAAGCTTTCTTT. Translated: CIVNRNLRDTEAFF.

The chain joins TRBV4-1 to TRBJ1-2; D remains ambiguous. From germline, CDR1 is MGHRA and CDR2 YSYEKL. Deletions cut 5 bases from V and 4 bases from J, with 17 bases between. This CDR3 is 15 amino acids long. This CDR3 reads CASSKAAGETYGYTF. DNA of the CDR3: TGCGCCAGCAGCAAGGCGGCAGGCGAGACCTATGGCTACACCTTC.

This chain uses TRBV20-1 with TRBJ2-3; D is unclear. Germline-derived CDR1 and CDR2 are DFQATT and SNEGSKA (reference sequence). The CDR3 sequence is 13 residues long. With 3 bases removed from V and 4 bases from J, the gap between germline ends came to 11 bases. The CDR3 is CSASYSRADTQYF. The CDR3 DNA sequence: TGCAGTGCTAGCTACAGCCGGGCAGATACGCAGTATTTT.

This clonotype has only a few counts. The chain is built from TRBV7-2 and TRBJ2-1; 8 nucleotides line up with TRBD1. The V segment lost 5 bases and the J segment 0 bases; nucleotides outside the gene matches: 6. Germline V gene data show CDR1 as SGHTA and CDR2 as FQGNSA. This CDR3 spans 16 amino acids. The DNA of the CDR3 is TGTGCCAGCAGCGGGGGGACAGGACGCTCCTACAATGAGCAGTTCTTC. Protein product: CASSGGTGRSYNEQFF.

There are many counts of this clonotype. The V gene is TRBV5-1, the J gene TRBJ2-2, with 10 bases aligning to TRBD2. The V gene end was trimmed by 1 base and the J gene end by 2 bases; junction bases not matched to a gene: 2. Germline V gene sequence: CDR1 SGHRS, CDR2 YFSETQ. The CDR3 sequence is 16 residues long. The CDR3 sequence: CASSLTSGANTGELFF. The CDR3 nucleotides are TGCGCCAGCAGCTTGACTAGCGGGGCCAACACCGGGGAGCTGTTTTTT.

This clonotype was detected ten times or more. The chain links TRBV5-1 to TRBJ2-1, with 10 bases aligning to TRBD2. Losses at the gene ends were 3 bases for V and 5 bases for J; bases not matched to a gene: 2. The CDR3 runs to 14 residues. From germline, CDR1 is SGHRS and CDR2 YFSETQ. CDR3 protein: CASSSGLADNEQFF. CDR3 bases: TGCGCCAGCAGCTCTGGACTAGCGGACAATGAGCAGTTCTTC. Full variable domain (outside the CDR3, taken from reference TRBV5-1 and TRBJ2-1): KAGVTQTPRYLIKTRGQQVTLSCSPISGHRSVSWYQQTPGQGLQFLFEYFSETQRNKGNFPGRFSGRQFSNSRSEMNVSTLELGDSALYLCASSSGLADNEQFFGPGTRLTVL.

This clonotype was recorded once. This chain uses TRBV9 with TRBJ2-3; perhaps TRBD2 as D (5 bases). There are 13 residues in the CDR3. Trimming left V 7 bases short and J 0 bases short, with 9 bases between. Germline loops: CDR1 SGDLS, CDR2 YYNGEE. The CDR3 sequence is CASALASTDTQYF. Written as DNA, the CDR3 is TGTGCCAGCGCCCTAGCCAGCACAGATACGCAGTATTTT.

The rearrangement links TRBV20-1 to TRBJ1-4; 8 bases are a match to TRBD1. CDR3 length equals 16 residues. Germline CDR1 and CDR2: DFQATT and SNEGSKA (reference sequence). Trimming at V came to 3 bases and at J to 4 bases, leaving 10 bases not matched to a gene. The CDR3 nucleotides read TGCAGTGCTAGGGACAGGGAAAATTTCCTTAATGAAAAACTGTTTTTT. The encoded protein is CSARDRENFLNEKLFF.

This clonotype appeared a few times. The chain is built from TRBV20-1 and TRBJ2-3; TRBD2 might be the D (5 bases). In germline, CDR1 is DFQATT, CDR2 SNEGSKA (reference sequence). The CDR3 covers 17 residues. V shed 0 bases and J shed 0 bases, with 16 bases lying between them. The CDR3 sequence is CSARDLRVMASTDTQYF. In nucleotides, the CDR3 is TGCAGTGCTAGAGATCTGAGGGTAATGGCTAGCACAGATACGCAGTATTTT.

V usage is TRBV7-9 and J usage is TRBJ2-7; 10 bases match TRBD2. Germline-derived CDR1 and CDR2 are SEHNR and FQNEAQ (reference sequence). J lost 6 bases, V lost 5 bases, and 13 bases had no gene match. The CDR3 loop spans 16 amino acids. CDR3 nucleotides: TGTGCCAGCAGCGCGAAGTTAGCGGGGGGCCCACCCGAGCAGTACTTC. It encodes CASSAKLAGGPPEQYF.

The gene calls are TRBV30 and TRBJ2-2, with D possibly being TRBD1 (5 bases). This CDR3 spans 14 amino acids. The germline CDR1 and CDR2 sequences are GTSNPN and SVGIG (reference sequence). Deletions cut 7 bases from V and 3 bases from J, with 15 bases between. CDR3 in amino acids: CASLYQGYTGELFF. The DNA of the CDR3 is TGTGCCTCCCTATACCAGGGTTACACCGGGGAGCTGTTTTTT.

There are a few counts of this clonotype. J is TRBJ2-2 and V is TRBV10-3; 9 nucleotides match TRBD1. The CDR3 is made up of 14 amino acids. CDR1 ENHRY and CDR2 SYGVKD come from the germline V gene. With 8 bases clipped from V and 4 bases from J, the junction kept 5 bases outside the gene matches. The CDR3 DNA is TGTGCCATCGGACAGGGGATAAGCACCGGGGAGCTGTTTTTT. Translated, it gives CAIGQGISTGELFF.

V usage is TRBV28 and J usage is TRBJ2-1; TRBD1 aligns across 7 bases. This CDR3 contains 14 residues. J gave up 2 bases and V 8 bases, and 6 bases lay outside the gene matches. CDR1 is MDHEN, CDR2 SYDVKM, per germline. The CDR3 nucleotides read TGTGCCAGCGTCCAGGGGGTCCCCTACAATGAGCAGTTCTTC. Amino acid sequence: CASVQGVPYNEQFF.

This clonotype showed up many times. V usage is TRBV7-9 and J usage is TRBJ2-1; D assignment may be TRBD1 or TRBD2 (5 bases each). Trimming took 5 bases from V and 10 from J, leaving 12 bases between them. The germline V gene encodes CDR1 SEHNR and CDR2 FQNEAQ (reference sequence). The CDR3 extends over 12 amino acids. Here the CDR3 reads CASSPLRDEQFF. The CDR3 DNA reads as TGTGCCAGCAGCCCCCTCCGGGACGAGCAGTTCTTC.

In this sample, this clonotype turned up a few times. The V and J genes are TRBV9 and TRBJ2-1; 7 bases match TRBD2. Germline CDR1 reads SGDLS; CDR2 reads YYNGEE. V lost 0 bases to trimming and J lost 5 bases; unmatched junction nucleotides: 8. This CDR3 contains 16 residues. The CDR3 reads CASSVGSASGNNEQFF. The CDR3 region has the DNA TGTGCCAGCAGCGTAGGTTCGGCTAGCGGTAACAATGAGCAGTTCTTC.

The rearrangement uses TRBV18 and TRBJ2-5; 7 bases match TRBD2. J was trimmed by 3 bases and V by 3 bases; bases with no gene match: 16. This CDR3 has 18 residues. CDR1 is KGHSH and CDR2 is LQKENI in the germline V gene. In DNA form, the CDR3 reads TGTGCCAGCTCACCCTCACGAGGCGGGAGCCCTTCGAAAGAGACCCAGTACTTC. Translating gives CASSPSRGGSPSKETQYF.

Many counts were recorded for this clonotype. The V and J genes are TRBV5-1 and TRBJ2-1; either TRBD1 or TRBD2 may fit D (6 bases each). The V gene's germline CDR1 is SGHRS and CDR2 YFSETQ. V lost 2 bases and J 5 bases, leaving 11 bases between the germline ends. This CDR3 has 14 residues. The CDR3 sequence: CASSLGGNNNEQFF. CDR3 bases: TGCGCCAGCAGCTTAGGGGGGAACAACAATGAGCAGTTCTTC.

This clonotype occurred a few times. The genes are TRBV3-1 and TRBJ2-3, with TRBD2 matching 10 bases. J gave up 4 bases and V 1 base, and 5 bases lay outside the gene matches. CDR3 length: 16 residues. Germline lookup yields CDR1 LGHDT and CDR2 YNNKEL (reference sequence). The DNA of the CDR3 is TGTGCCAGCAGCCAAGCGGCTAGCGGGAGATCAGATACGCAGTATTTT. This translates into CASSQAASGRSDTQYF.

This chain connects TRBV20-1 to TRBJ2-1; a possible D gene is TRBD2 (5 bases). The germline V gene encodes CDR1 DFQATT and CDR2 SNEGSKA (reference sequence). The CDR3 loop spans 11 amino acids. Trimming cost V 2 bases and J 8 bases, with 7 bases left between them. The CDR3 loop is CSARRRDEQFF. Written as DNA, the CDR3 is TGCAGTGCTAGAAGGCGGGATGAGCAGTTCTTC.

This clonotype was recorded a few times. CDR3 sequence reads: CASSYPQGLNTGELFF. CDR3 bases: TGTGCCAGCAGTTACCCACAAGGACTGAACACCGGGGAGCTGTTTTTT. The V gene is TRBV6-2 or TRBV6-3, the J gene TRBJ2-2, with a possible D match to TRBD2 (5 bases). The germline CDR1 and CDR2 sequences are MNHEY and SVGEGT. V lost 2 bases and J lost 1, with 11 bases in between. CDR3 length equals 16 residues.

This sequence joins TRBV27 and TRBJ1-1, with D perhaps matching TRBD1 (5 bases). In germline, CDR1 is MNHEY, CDR2 SMNVEV (reference sequence). The CDR3 sequence is 13 residues long. V lost 5 bases to trimming and J lost 6 bases, with 13 bases between them. CDR3 amino acids: CASSQRQTAEAFF. The CDR3 DNA sequence: TGTGCCAGCAGTCAACGACAGACTGCTGAAGCTTTCTTT.

This clonotype came up a few times. The chain is built from TRBV20-1 and TRBJ1-1; D ambiguous. Germline V gene lookup returns CDR1 DFQATT and CDR2 SNEGSKA (reference sequence). Trimming removed 0 bases from V and 1 base from J, with 21 bases in between. The CDR3 is 18 amino acids. CDR3 DNA sequence: TGCAGTGCTAGAGATCTCCGGGCTACGGACTGGGCGAACACTGAAGCTTTCTTT. Translated, it gives CSARDLRATDWANTEAFF.

V is TRBV5-1 and J is TRBJ2-1, with 8 bases identical to TRBD1. Germline-derived CDR1 and CDR2 are SGHRS and YFSETQ. Trimming at V came to 4 bases and at J to 2 bases, leaving 2 bases not matched to a gene. The CDR3 is 14 amino acids. The CDR3 sequence is CASSPGGAYNEQFF. The CDR3 region has the DNA TGCGCCAGCAGCCCAGGGGGCGCCTACAATGAGCAGTTCTTC. The full variable domain, completed using reference TRBV5-1 and TRBJ2-1, is KAGVTQTPRYLIKTRGQQVTLSCSPISGHRSVSWYQQTPGQGLQFLFEYFSETQRNKGNFPGRFSGRQFSNSRSEMNVSTLELGDSALYLCASSPGGAYNEQFFGPGTRLTVL.

In its sample, this clonotype was seen a few times. V usage is TRBV20-1 and J usage is TRBJ2-4; a weak D match, TRBD1 (6 bases). Trimming removed 5 bases from V and 1 base from J, with 24 bases in between. The germline CDR1 and CDR2 sequences are DFQATT and SNEGSKA (reference sequence). This CDR3 has 18 residues. The CDR3 here is CSAPLHTGRDTAKNIQYF. CDR3 DNA sequence: TGCAGTGCTCCCCTCCATACAGGACGGGACACGGCCAAAAACATTCAGTACTTC.

In this sample, this clonotype turned up many times. The rearrangement links TRBV20-1 to TRBJ1-5; a possible D gene is TRBD1 (6 bases). Germline loops: CDR1 DFQATT, CDR2 SNEGSKA (reference sequence). CDR3 length: 13 residues. V was clipped by 1 base and J by 5 bases, with 9 bases between them. The CDR3 loop reads CSARGGGDQPQHF. CDR3 nucleotides: TGCAGTGCTAGAGGAGGGGGGGATCAGCCCCAGCATTTT.

The chain uses TRBV4-3 and TRBJ1-6, with D hard to call. The V gene's germline CDR1 is LGHNA and CDR2 YSLEER. The CDR3 has 13 amino acids. The germline V and J ends were trimmed by 3 bases and 7 bases, with 7 bases remaining between them. This CDR3 is CASSQLENSPLHF. CDR3 DNA sequence: TGCGCCAGCAGCCAGTTAGAGAATTCACCCCTCCACTTT.